This T cell receptor (beta chain) was observed in a study of blood T cell repertoires in COVID-19 (dated by TCRdb to 2018 to 2021). Concerning the study at large: Samples covering the acute and convalescent phases of COVID-19 were provided by collaborators in the United States, Italy and Spain. The prospective study material was composed of cDNA or gDNA derived from T cells, B-cell-depleted T cells, or PBMCs. Deeply sampled blood TCRbeta repertoires from subjects exposed to, actively infected with, or recovered from COVID-19 were included in the dataset. The repertoires were released in a freely available public database intended as a resource for research on the immune response to SARS-CoV-2. The samples were drawn from the first 160 participants of the ongoing ImmuneRACE study and from 1,200 or so subjects provided by 6 global collaborators. Sample metadata almost always included a de-identified subject ID, COVID-19 status, age in years and sex. HLA class I and class II types, where available, came from metadata supplied by the sample provider rather than from assay-based typing. Overall study outcomes, separate from this receptor: Clinical and demographic metadata were provided uncurated, with the amount varying by source and participant.

Another Seattle source contributed samples from volunteer blood donors who had recovered from COVID-19. Collaborating institutions collected whole blood in K2EDTA tubes following their own protocols. For TCRbeta analysis, collaborators shipped samples in one of three forms: frozen whole blood, isolated PBMCs, or DNA extracted from either of those sample types. Notes on this clone: There is no known antigen for this receptor. No much larger clone exists at a distance of one base, and base qualities are not known.

The germline V gene supplies CDR1 ENHRY and CDR2 SYGVKD. The CDR3 contains 14 residues, cysteine and phenylalanine counted. Solely the CDR3 DNA is kept, with 42 bases framed from the first base. From V the trimming removes 5 bases and from J it removes 0 bases, while the gene matches leave 4 bases of the junction unaccounted for. TCRbeta CDR3 regions were amplified from genomic DNA using the immunoSEQ Assay, a bias-controlled multiplex PCR. Turning to the authors' computational methods: The number of nucleated cells in each sample was estimated from the amplification of reference gene primers within the assay. To quantify the absolute abundance of each unique TCRbeta CDR3 rearrangement, sequence reads were collapsed and filtered. For each sample, productive Simpson clonality was calculated as the square root of Simpson's diversity index over productive rearrangements. This is the immuneACCESS table as TCRdb keeps it, with only in-frame sequences that have V and J called. A part of the clones is gone; compared with another copy, unresolved V genes explain less than half, and the rest is unexplained. V and J calls and clone size are copied from that table; D and trimming were computed from the DNA. The sample records fewer than 350,000 clones, around 87% of which are singletons. The ten largest clonotypes hold about 2.2% of the sample.

The chain is encoded by TRBV10-3 joined to TRBJ2-7; TRBD2 fits 7 bases in the junction. This TCR came from a woman in her 30s who had recovered from COVID-19. The specimen was peripheral blood. The sequenced DNA: TGTGCCATCAGTACTAGCGAAAGCTCCTACGAGCAGTACTTC. It encodes CAISTSESSYEQYF.